This T cell receptor beta chain was identified during a study of cytomegalovirus exposure and HLA in healthy donors. Primers: 60 Vbeta forward and 13 Jbeta reverse. TCRdb keeps only in-frame clones here, not all; method: immunoSEQ multiplex PCR. The sample data list about 160,000 clones. Comment on this clone: At one boundary the junction diverges from the germline segment, which might be a read error.

This CDR3 has 14 residues. Germline CDR1 reads MNHNS; CDR2 reads SASEGT. Everyone who donated was a healthy bone marrow donor. The sample comprised PBMCs. This chain links TRBV6-1 with TRBJ2-7, with 7 nucleotides matching TRBD1. The sequence derives from a man younger than 40 in good health and CMV-seronegative. The CDR3 region is CASKKGTDDGWAIF. In DNA, the CDR3 is TGTGCCAGCAAGAAGGGGACAGACGATGGGTGGGCTATTTTC.